A selection of T cell receptor beta chains follows, all from one sample in a study of T cells after yellow fever vaccination. MiXCR was run by TCRdb on the 5' RACE reads, yielding one entry per CDR3 protein. Of hundreds of thousands of distinct CDR3 sequences listed, 8.7% were seen once; the top ten hold roughly 17%. Source: PBMCs, taken on the day of the first yellow fever vaccination. The receptor set was obtained from a man between 18 and 35 years old who received the YFV17D yellow fever vaccine. The CDR3 runs from the conserved cysteine through the conserved F or W. Each record gives: clone size, V gene, J gene, D gene, CDR3 DNA, CDR3 protein. D genes are given only for firm matches. Clone size appears in some rows only: once, few, many, or a class for an expanded clone.

NA	TRBV4-1	TRBJ1-3	NA	TGCGCCAGCAGCCAAGTTGGCCTCCCTGGAAACACCATATATTTT	CASSQVGLPGNTIYF
NA	TRBV11-2	TRBJ1-1	TRBD1	TGTGCCAGCAGCTCGGGACAGGGGACGCATCGGGCTTTCTTT	CASSSGQGTHRAFF
many	TRBV29-1	TRBJ1-2	TRBD1	TGCAGCGTGTCCGGGACAGGGACAGGCGGCTACACCTTC	CSVSGTGTGGYTF
few	TRBV7-9	TRBJ2-1	NA	TGTGCCAGCAGCTTAGTGCCCCCCGAGCAGTTCTTC	CASSLVPPEQFF
many	TRBV25-1	TRBJ2-1	TRBD2	TGTGCCAGCAGTGTAAGGGAGCGGGGGGCCGCCAATGAGCAGTTCTTC	CASSVRERGAANEQFF
NA	TRBV4-1	TRBJ2-5	NA	TGCGCCAGCAGCCATCGGGACAAACCTCAAGAGACCCAGTACTTC	CASSHRDKPQETQYF
many	TRBV6-2/TRBV6-3	TRBJ2-1	TRBD2	TGTGCCAGCAGTTACTCCCTTAGCGGGGGTGACAATGAGCAGTTCTTC	CASSYSLSGGDNEQFF
few	TRBV5-4	TRBJ1-2	TRBD1	TGTGCCAGCAGCCCGGGGACAGACCAAGGGGGCTACACCTTC	CASSPGTDQGGYTF
few	TRBV5-6	TRBJ2-3	NA	TGTGCCAGCAGCATCCGGGACAGCACAGATACGCAGTATTTT	CASSIRDSTDTQYF
few	TRBV11-1	TRBJ2-1	NA	TGTGCCAGCAGCTTAGCGTGGGATTGGCGGGGTGAGCAGTTCTTC	CASSLAWDWRGEQFF
NA	TRBV28	TRBJ1-2	NA	TGTGCCAGCAGTTTAGAGGCAGGGAGAGGCTACACCTTC	CASSLEAGRGYTF
NA	TRBV18	TRBJ1-1	NA	TGTGCCACCTCCACTTTAGTGAACACTGAAGCTTTCTTT	CATSTLVNTEAFF
NA	TRBV12-3/TRBV12-4	TRBJ2-3	NA	TGTGCCAGCAGAATGACCCGCAGGGGACCCACAGATACGCAGTATTTT	CASRMTRRGPTDTQYF
NA	TRBV4-3	TRBJ2-7	NA	TGCGCCAGCAGCCACAGGGGAGAAAAGCAGTACTTC	CASSHRGEKQYF
few	TRBV20-1	TRBJ1-1	TRBD1	TGCAGAGGAGGACAGGACACTGAAGCTTTCTTT	CRGGQDTEAFF
NA	TRBV4-1	TRBJ2-2	TRBD1	TGCGCCAGCAGCCAGGCAACAGGGGGCGGGGAGCTGTTTTTT	CASSQATGGGELFF
many	TRBV5-5	TRBJ2-3	TRBD1	TGTGCCAGCAGCTTGAGCGGACAGGGCGGCACAGATACGCAGTATTTT	CASSLSGQGGTDTQYF
many	TRBV9	TRBJ2-1	NA	TGTGCCAGCAGCGTAGAGTTAGGCACGAAGCAGTTCTTC	CASSVELGTKQFF
few	TRBV7-9	TRBJ1-1	TRBD1	TGTGCCAGCAGCTCCACAGGACAGGGGCTTCGGACTGAAGCTTTCTTT	CASSSTGQGLRTEAFF
NA	TRBV20-1	TRBJ2-3	TRBD2	TGCAGTGCGAGACTAGCGGGGGGGGATACGCAGTATTTT	CSARLAGGDTQYF
NA	TRBV13	TRBJ2-5	NA	TGTGCCAGCAGCGGGGGAATGCGAGAGACCCAGTACTTC	CASSGGMRETQYF
NA	TRBV9	TRBJ2-6	NA	TGTGCCAGCAGCGTTGGAGGGCGCTCTGGGGCCAACGTCCTGACTTTC	CASSVGGRSGANVLTF
NA	TRBV18	TRBJ1-3	NA	TGTGCCAGCTCACGGAAGGGCAGGGACTCTGGAAACACCATATATTTT	CASSRKGRDSGNTIYF
few	TRBV7-2	TRBJ1-2	TRBD1	TGTGCCAGCAGCTTAGCCGGGACAGCGCAAGCTAACTATGGCTACACCTTC	CASSLAGTAQANYGYTF
NA	TRBV19	TRBJ1-5	TRBD1	TGTGCCAGTAGTGCATCACAGGGGGGCAATCAGCCCCAGCATTTT	CASSASQGGNQPQHF
NA	TRBV12-3/TRBV12-4	TRBJ2-1	TRBD2	TGTGCCAGCAGGCCACCGACTAGCGCGGACAATGAGCAGTTCTTC	CASRPPTSADNEQFF
few	TRBV4-2	TRBJ2-1	NA	TGTGCCAGCAGCCAAGAAGTTGTGCTACTTGAGCAGTTCTTC	CASSQEVVLLEQFF
NA	TRBV4-3	TRBJ2-3	NA	TGCGCCAGCAGCCAAGAGGGGGACCCCACAGATACGCAGTATTTT	CASSQEGDPTDTQYF